Listed below are T cell receptor beta chains from one sample, sequenced in a study of T cell responses to AZD1222 COVID-19 vaccine. Here immunoSEQ multiplex PCR was the method, and the copy in TCRdb shows in-frame clones only, minus some. Of 130,000 or so clones in the sample, about 94% were seen once. Here the sequenced sample was peripheral blood, taken on day 0 of AZD1222 vaccination. Every receptor here comes from an adult in good health. CDR3s include the opening cysteine and the closing phenylalanine or tryptophan. A D gene is named only where the DNA matches it firmly.

v_call	d_call	j_call	cdr3_aa	cdr3_nt
TRBV11-2	.	TRBJ2-5	CASSFPDGYQETQYF	TGTGCCAGCAGCTTCCCCGACGGGTACCAAGAGACCCAGTACTTC
TRBV9	.	TRBJ1-6	CASSGPNSPLHF	TGTGCCAGCAGCGGACCGAATTCACCCCTCCACTTT
TRBV6-1	.	TRBJ2-1	CASSEPDRFEQFF	TGTGCCAGCAGTGAACCCGACCGATTTGAGCAGTTCTTC
TRBV7-2	.	TRBJ2-7	CASSTRTSYYEQYF	TGTGCCAGCAGCACCCGGACATCTTACTACGAGCAGTACTTC
TRBV7-9	TRBD1	TRBJ2-5	CASSSGQGAWETQYF	TGTGCCAGCAGCTCGGGACAGGGGGCCTGGGAGACCCAGTACTTC
TRBV27	.	TRBJ1-1	CASSPRTRGTEAFF	TGTGCCAGCAGTCCCCGGACAAGAGGCACTGAAGCTTTCTTT
TRBV19	.	TRBJ1-1	CASRFYSGAMNTEAFF	TGTGCCAGTAGGTTTTATTCAGGGGCGATGAACACTGAAGCTTTCTTT
TRBV18	.	TRBJ1-1	CASSPGLKNTEAFF	TGTGCCAGCTCCCCAGGGTTGAAGAACACTGAAGCTTTCTTT
TRBV6-5	TRBD1	TRBJ1-1	CASSSTRTGGNTEAFF	TGTGCCAGCAGTTCCACAAGGACAGGGGGGAACACTGAAGCTTTCTTT
TRBV2	.	TRBJ2-2	CASSEYRNMRSTGELFF	TGTGCCAGCAGCGAATACAGGAACATGAGGAGCACCGGGGAGCTGTTTTTT
TRBV19	TRBD2	TRBJ2-1	CASSTGTISNEQFF	TGTGCCAGTAGTACCGGGACTATCAGCAATGAGCAGTTCTTC
TRBV19	.	TRBJ1-5	CASSRIGGNQPQHF	TGTGCCAGTAGTAGGATAGGCGGCAATCAGCCCCAGCATTTT
TRBV5-4	.	TRBJ1-2	CASSLQGSPMGYTF	TGTGCCAGCAGCTTACAGGGCTCCCCTATGGGCTACACCTTC
TRBV6-1	.	TRBJ2-3	CASSELALALTDTQYF	TGTGCCAGCAGTGAACTCGCCCTAGCGCTCACAGATACGCAGTATTTT
TRBV12-3/TRBV12-4	.	TRBJ1-1	CASSFRPYTEAFF	TGTGCCAGCAGTTTTAGACCGTACACTGAAGCTTTCTTT